This T cell receptor beta chain was observed in a study of T cell responses to AZD1222 COVID-19 vaccine. Whole-study findings and limits: Donors skewed white British and female; clonal diversity was possibly underestimated. Only a handful of AZD1222 recipients were seropositive at baseline.

In germline, CDR1 is SGHTS, CDR2 YDEGEE. This CDR3 is 15 amino acids long. V dropped 4 bases and J dropped 5 bases, with 19 bases sitting between them. Clones were read by immunoSEQ multiplex PCR, and TCRdb kept only the in-frame ones, dropping some. The data show 100,000 to 150,000 clones, around 80% seen once. As regards this clone: Its antigen is undetermined.

The sequence came from an adult who received the AZD1222 COVID-19 vaccine. The chain employs TRBV5-8 and TRBJ2-7; no firm D call. The sequences come from peripheral blood, collected 28 days after the second AZD1222 dose. Written as DNA, the CDR3 is TGTGCCAGCAGCCAGAATCCGACGGCGTTGAACGAGCAGTACTTC. This encodes CASSQNPTALNEQYF.